This T cell receptor (beta chain) emerged from a study of Ad26.COV2.S vaccination and SARS-CoV-2 variants. Background on the study: Donor got 5x10^10 or 1x10^11 viral particles of Ad26.COV2.S.

Method: immunoSEQ multiplex PCR; TCRdb's copy keeps in-frame clones and lacks some. The sample lists 350,000 to 500,000 clones; 80% to 95% were seen once. The treatment was: 15 to 20 received Ad26.COV2.S at low or high dose, single or two shots; 5 received placebo; per-sample allocation not given. Samples were taken on day 63 after the first vaccine or placebo injection. About this clone: What it recognizes is unknown.

Points from the study as a whole: Spike-specific TCR breadth in vaccine recipients exceeded that seen in placebo recipients.

The sample consisted of peripheral blood, taken in a trial of Ad26.COV2.S vaccine versus placebo. This receptor was identified in a person aged 18-60 years who received the Ad26.COV2.S COVID-19 vaccine or a placebo.

The CDR3 DNA reads as TGCAGCGGCCGAAGTGGCAGCGGGAGGACCTATGAGCAGTTCTTC. It is translated as CSGRSGSGRTYEQFF. The chain couples TRBV29-1 to TRBJ2-1; 9 bases fit TRBD2. Germline V gives CDR1 SQVTM, CDR2 ANQGSEA. Trimming took 7 bases from V and 8 from J; bases not matched to a gene: 15. This CDR3 has 15 amino acids.